Listed below are T cell receptor beta chains from one sample, sequenced in a study of identifying expanded T cells in peripheral blood. Sequenced by immunoSEQ multiplex PCR; TCRdb stores in-frame clones only, minus some. This sample has some 75,000 clones, with roughly 88% found just once. The sequenced material came from blood. The receptors here all came from a person aged 18 to 75 in good health. The CDR3 runs from the conserved cysteine through the conserved F or W. A D gene is named only where the DNA matches it firmly. Clone size is shown for a subset of rows, as once, few, many or a class of expanded clone.

j_call: TRBJ2-7
clone_size: -
d_call: TRBD1
v_call: TRBV7-9
cdr3_nt: TGTGCCAGCAGCCCGAGGACAGGGCGGTACGAGCAGTACTTC
cdr3_aa: CASSPRTGRYEQYF

j_call: TRBJ2-3
clone_size: -
d_call: -
v_call: TRBV21-1
cdr3_nt: TGTGCCAGCAGCAATAGGCGGACATCCGGGAGGACAGATACGCAGTATTTT
cdr3_aa: CASSNRRTSGRTDTQYF

j_call: TRBJ1-1
clone_size: -
d_call: -
v_call: TRBV27
cdr3_nt: TGTGCCAGCAGTTTATATGCCCACACTGAAGCTTTCTTT
cdr3_aa: CASSLYAHTEAFF

j_call: TRBJ2-1
clone_size: -
d_call: TRBD2
v_call: TRBV7-3
cdr3_nt: TGTGCCAGCAGCCCCGGGGGGGGCGAACCGTTCTTC
cdr3_aa: CASSPGGGEPFF

j_call: TRBJ1-5
clone_size: -
d_call: -
v_call: TRBV7-2
cdr3_nt: TGTGCCAGCAGCTCCCAGGGTAGTGGCAATCAGCCCCAGCATTTT
cdr3_aa: CASSSQGSGNQPQHF

j_call: TRBJ2-2
clone_size: -
d_call: TRBD1
v_call: TRBV7-3
cdr3_nt: TGTGCCAGCAGCCGACAGGGGCATTACACCGGGGAGCTGTTTTTT
cdr3_aa: CASSRQGHYTGELFF

j_call: TRBJ1-6
clone_size: -
d_call: -
v_call: TRBV11-2
cdr3_nt: TGTGCCAGCAGCTTAGATATTGTGACTCGCCTCGGTTCACCCCTCCACTTT
cdr3_aa: CASSLDIVTRLGSPLHF

j_call: TRBJ2-5
clone_size: -
d_call: -
v_call: TRBV5-4
cdr3_nt: TGTGCCAGCAGCTTGGTTCCAGGGGAGACCCAGTACTTC
cdr3_aa: CASSLVPGETQYF

j_call: TRBJ2-3
clone_size: -
d_call: -
v_call: TRBV19
cdr3_nt: TGTGCCAGCTCTAGCCGGCCTAGCACAGATACGCAGTATTTT
cdr3_aa: CASSSRPSTDTQYF

j_call: TRBJ2-5
clone_size: once
d_call: -
v_call: TRBV25-1
cdr3_nt: TGTGCCAGCAGTGGGCGGGGGCGGAAGCAAGAGACCCAGTACTTC
cdr3_aa: CASSGRGRKQETQYF

j_call: TRBJ2-2
clone_size: -
d_call: TRBD1
v_call: TRBV28
cdr3_nt: TGTGCCAGCAGGGGACAGGGCACCGGGGAGCTGTTTTTT
cdr3_aa: CASRGQGTGELFF

j_call: TRBJ2-5
clone_size: -
d_call: -
v_call: TRBV18
cdr3_nt: TGTGCCAGCTCACCCCGAGGACAGAAACAAGAGACCCAGTACTTC
cdr3_aa: CASSPRGQKQETQYF

j_call: TRBJ2-3
clone_size: -
d_call: TRBD1
v_call: TRBV18
cdr3_nt: TGTGCCAGCTCACCAAGGGACAGCGGAACAGATACGCAGTATTTT
cdr3_aa: CASSPRDSGTDTQYF

j_call: TRBJ2-3
clone_size: -
d_call: -
v_call: TRBV5-4
cdr3_nt: TGTGCCAGCAGCTTGGGGGGGCGAGATACGCAGTATTTT
cdr3_aa: CASSLGGRDTQYF

j_call: TRBJ1-3
clone_size: -
d_call: -
v_call: TRBV13
cdr3_nt: TGTGCCAGCAGTTTTCAGGGGAACTCTGGAAACACCATATATTTT
cdr3_aa: CASSFQGNSGNTIYF

j_call: TRBJ1-3
clone_size: -
d_call: TRBD1
v_call: TRBV7-2
cdr3_nt: TGTGCCAGCAGTTCCCGCGACAGGGCGGCTGGAAACACCATATATTTT
cdr3_aa: CASSSRDRAAGNTIYF

j_call: TRBJ2-1
clone_size: -
d_call: -
v_call: TRBV15
cdr3_nt: TGTGCCACCAGCAGAGATCTCAAGGGGGATGAGCAGTTCTTC
cdr3_aa: CATSRDLKGDEQFF

j_call: TRBJ2-1
clone_size: -
d_call: TRBD1
v_call: TRBV6-1
cdr3_nt: TGTGCCAGCAGTGTACAGGGGGCGGAATACAATGAGCAGTTCTTC
cdr3_aa: CASSVQGAEYNEQFF

j_call: TRBJ2-1
clone_size: -
d_call: -
v_call: TRBV28
cdr3_nt: TGTGCCAGCAGTTCCCAGGACCTCTACAATGAGCAGTTCTTC
cdr3_aa: CASSSQDLYNEQFF

j_call: TRBJ2-7
clone_size: -
d_call: -
v_call: TRBV11-3
cdr3_nt: TGTGCCAGCAGCTTAGAAGGCCAGGGGTCCTACGAGCAGTACTTC
cdr3_aa: CASSLEGQGSYEQYF

j_call: TRBJ1-2
clone_size: -
d_call: TRBD1
v_call: TRBV27
cdr3_nt: TGTGCCAGCAACCTGGACAGGGGGGAGTATGGCTACACCTTC
cdr3_aa: CASNLDRGEYGYTF

j_call: TRBJ2-7
clone_size: -
d_call: TRBD1
v_call: TRBV28
cdr3_nt: TGTGCCAGCAGTGGTACCGGGACAGGGGGCTATAGGGGGCCCTACGAGCAGTACTTC
cdr3_aa: CASSGTGTGGYRGPYEQYF

j_call: TRBJ1-1
clone_size: -
d_call: -
v_call: TRBV7-2
cdr3_nt: TGTGCCAGCAGCCTCCACACTGAAGCTTTCTTT
cdr3_aa: CASSLHTEAFF

j_call: TRBJ2-1
clone_size: -
d_call: -
v_call: TRBV7-2
cdr3_nt: TGTGCCAGCAGCCCTTCCGGAAATGAGCAGTTCTTC
cdr3_aa: CASSPSGNEQFF

j_call: TRBJ2-3
clone_size: -
d_call: -
v_call: TRBV21-1
cdr3_nt: TGTGCCAGCAGCAAGGCGGGACACGTTGAAACAGATACGCAGTATTTT
cdr3_aa: CASSKAGHVETDTQYF

j_call: TRBJ2-7
clone_size: -
d_call: -
v_call: TRBV2
cdr3_nt: TGTGCCAGCAGTGAAGCGCGCCAGCCCTACGAGCAGTACTTC
cdr3_aa: CASSEARQPYEQYF

j_call: TRBJ2-5
clone_size: -
d_call: TRBD2
v_call: TRBV6-1
cdr3_nt: TGTGCCAGCAGTGAAAGGCTAGCGGGGGCGATCTTACAAGAGACCCAGTACTTC
cdr3_aa: CASSERLAGAILQETQYF

j_call: TRBJ2-1
clone_size: -
d_call: -
v_call: TRBV7-2
cdr3_nt: TGTGCCAGCAGCCACATAACTCCGGGGAATGAGCAGTTCTTC
cdr3_aa: CASSHITPGNEQFF

j_call: TRBJ1-2
clone_size: -
d_call: -
v_call: TRBV5-1
cdr3_nt: TGCGCCAGCAGCCTAAGAATAGGGGTAGGACAATCAGCTAACTATGGCTACACCTTC
cdr3_aa: CASSLRIGVGQSANYGYTF

j_call: TRBJ2-3
clone_size: -
d_call: -
v_call: TRBV28
cdr3_nt: TGTGCCAGCAGTTTGTCGGGGGCACTCACAGATACGCAGTATTTT
cdr3_aa: CASSLSGALTDTQYF

j_call: TRBJ2-1
clone_size: -
d_call: TRBD2
v_call: TRBV5-4
cdr3_nt: TGTGCCAGCACCCTCCGGGGACTAGCGGGGGGGCCGATTAGCAATGAGCAGTTCTTC
cdr3_aa: CASTLRGLAGGPISNEQFF

j_call: TRBJ1-6
clone_size: -
d_call: -
v_call: TRBV30
cdr3_nt: TGTGCCTGGAGTCTCAAAACACCACCCCTCCACTTT
cdr3_aa: CAWSLKTPPLHF

j_call: TRBJ2-7
clone_size: -
d_call: TRBD1
v_call: TRBV6-1
cdr3_nt: TGTGCCAGCACCCCGGACAGGAACTCCTACGAGCAGTACTTC
cdr3_aa: CASTPDRNSYEQYF

j_call: TRBJ1-3
clone_size: -
d_call: -
v_call: TRBV4-3
cdr3_nt: TGCGCCAGCAGCCCGCGAATCTTCTCTGGAAACACCATATATTTT
cdr3_aa: CASSPRIFSGNTIYF

j_call: TRBJ1-5
clone_size: -
d_call: TRBD1
v_call: TRBV25-1
cdr3_nt: TGTGCCAGCAGTGATCACAAGACAGGGAATCAGCCCCAGCATTTT
cdr3_aa: CASSDHKTGNQPQHF